A single sample gave rise to the 12 T cell receptor beta chains below, sequenced in a study of molecular identifiers for immune sequencing clone quantification. A single record per CDR3 protein comes from TCRdb applying MiXCR to the PCR reads. The sample has nearly 650,000 distinct CDR3 sequences; approximately 24% are singletons. The sample was naive CD8+ T cells from blood, with Jurkat cell RNA spiked in. Subset noted: FACS-sorted CD8+CD4-CCR7+CD45RA+ naive T cells. These receptors originate from a human donor in good health. Some libraries in this study had Jurkat cell RNA spiked in.

There are a few counts of this clonotype. In DNA, the CDR3 is TGTGCCAGTAGTACCCTGCCTCCCGGGAACACTGAAGCTTTCTTT. It is translated as CASSTLPPGNTEAFF. The gene calls are TRBV19 and TRBJ1-1; D unclear. V was shortened by 4 bases and J by 1 base, with 13 bases between the two germline ends. Germline assignment: CDR1 LNHDA and CDR2 SQIVND (reference sequence). The CDR3 covers 15 residues.

This clonotype was picked up many times. V is TRBV13 and J is TRBJ2-3; 12 bases agree with TRBD1. The CDR3 extends over 15 amino acids. The germline gives CDR1 PRHDT, CDR2 FYEKMQ (reference sequence). V was pared by 7 bases and J by 4 bases, with 6 bases of the junction left unmatched. CDR3 sequence reads: CASNPGTGGADTQYF. The CDR3 region has the DNA TGTGCCAGCAATCCCGGGACAGGGGGCGCAGATACGCAGTATTTT.

This clonotype has just a few counts. The CDR3 DNA reads TGTGCCAGCAGTTTATCGTTTCGGGGCGGCGAAAAACTGTTTTTT. Its translation is CASSLSFRGGEKLFF. The chain combines TRBV27 with TRBJ1-4; a weak D match, TRBD1 (5 bases). The germline V gene has CDR1 MNHEY and CDR2 SMNVEV (reference sequence). The germline V and J ends were trimmed by 0 bases and 8 bases, with 13 bases remaining between them. CDR3 size: 15 residues.

This clonotype was recorded at least ten times. J is TRBJ2-3 and V is TRBV25-1, with D unresolved. Germline CDR1 and CDR2: MGHDK and SYGVNS. There are 14 residues in the CDR3. V lost 0 bases and J 1 base, leaving 5 bases between the germline ends. The DNA for the CDR3 is TGTGCCAGCAGTGAATATTCGGGCACAGATACGCAGTATTTT. It codes for CASSEYSGTDTQYF.

With respect to this clonotype: A much larger clone lies a single base off, so this may be a read error. The chain has TRBV20-1 and TRBJ2-2; D is possibly TRBD1 (6 bases). From germline, CDR1 is DFQATT and CDR2 SNEGSKA (reference sequence). The CDR3 is made up of 14 amino acids. The CDR3 loop reads CSAGDRMNTGELFF. DNA for the CDR3: TGCAGTGCTGGAGACAGGATGAACACCGGGGAGCTGTTTTTT.

The chain links TRBV20-1 to TRBJ1-6; 7 bases are a match to TRBD1. Per germline, CDR1 DFQATT and CDR2 SNEGSKA (reference sequence). CDR3 length: 18 amino acids. With V trimmed by 5 bases and J by 0 bases, 13 bases remained unmatched. CDR3 sequence: CSAERWDRTSSYNSPLHF. CDR3 nucleotides: TGCAGTGCTGAACGCTGGGACAGAACCAGCTCCTATAATTCACCCCTCCACTTT.

This clonotype was found many times. The V gene is TRBV29-1, the J gene TRBJ2-3; D perhaps matches TRBD2 (5 bases). The germline V gene has CDR1 SQVTM and CDR2 ANQGSEA. The CDR3 runs to 12 residues. The V gene lost 4 bases and the J gene lost 0 bases, with 5 bases spanning the gap. CDR3 in amino acids: CSVGTSTDTQYF. The CDR3 coding sequence is TGCAGCGTTGGGACTAGCACAGATACGCAGTATTTT.

This clonotype appeared a few times. The V gene is TRBV19, the J gene TRBJ1-4; D might be TRBD1 (5 bases). The V end was cut by 7 bases, the J end by 2 bases, with 8 bases between. This CDR3 comprises 13 residues. CDR1 LNHDA and CDR2 SQIVND come from the germline V gene (reference sequence). CDR3 sequence: CASMGETNEKLFF. CDR3 in DNA: TGTGCCAGTATGGGGGAGACTAATGAAAAACTGTTTTTT.

This clonotype came up a few times. V is TRBV19 and J is TRBJ2-5; a weak D match, TRBD1 (5 bases). CDR3 length: 12 amino acids. CDR1 is LNHDA, CDR2 SQIVND, per germline (reference sequence). Between the trimmed V and J ends, which lost 7 bases and 0 bases, there was a span of 6 bases. The CDR3 DNA is TGTGCCAGTATGGACAACCAAGAGACCCAGTACTTC. It codes for CASMDNQETQYF.

This clonotype was found a few times. The chain has TRBV7-9 and TRBJ2-5, with 9 positions matching TRBD1. Germline V gives CDR1 SEHNR, CDR2 FQNEAQ (reference sequence). The CDR3 sequence is 15 residues long. V lost 2 bases and J lost 4; bases outside the gene matches: 5. CDR3 nucleotides: TGTGCCAGCAGCTTATCGGACAGGGGTTTAGAGACCCAGTACTTC. It encodes CASSLSDRGLETQYF.

This clonotype appeared many times. The rearrangement joins TRBV12-5 to TRBJ1-1; D perhaps matches TRBD1 (6 bases). This CDR3 contains 13 residues. Trimming stripped 3 bases from V and 4 bases from J, with 9 bases between. Germline lookup yields CDR1 LGHNT and CDR2 FRNRAP. In nucleotides, the CDR3 is TGTGCTAGTGGTTTCGGACAGAGCACTGAAGCTTTCTTT. This gives the protein CASGFGQSTEAFF.

As to this clonotype: A read error is possible here, since a much larger clone lies one base away. This chain connects TRBV2 to TRBJ1-5; TRBD1 might be the D (5 bases). The germline V gene has CDR1 SNHLY and CDR2 FYNNEI. The CDR3 is 15 amino acids. This CDR3 reads CASSVRGYSNQPQRF. The CDR3 nucleotides read TGTGCCAGCAGTGTACGGGGCTATAGCAATCAGCCCCAGCGTTTT.